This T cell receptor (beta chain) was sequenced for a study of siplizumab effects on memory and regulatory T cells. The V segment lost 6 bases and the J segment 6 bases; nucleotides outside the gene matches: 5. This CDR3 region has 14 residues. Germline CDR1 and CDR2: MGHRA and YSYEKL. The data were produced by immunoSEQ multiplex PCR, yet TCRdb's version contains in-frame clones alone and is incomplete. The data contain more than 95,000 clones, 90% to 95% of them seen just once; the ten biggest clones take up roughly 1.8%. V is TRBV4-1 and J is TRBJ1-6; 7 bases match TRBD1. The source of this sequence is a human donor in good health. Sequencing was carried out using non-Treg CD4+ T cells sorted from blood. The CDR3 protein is CASRVTGSNSPLHF. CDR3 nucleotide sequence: TGCGCCAGCAGGGTGACAGGGAGTAATTCACCCCTCCACTTT.